What follows are 22 T cell receptor beta chains derived from one specimen sequenced in a study of T cells in Graves' hyperthyroidism and ophthalmopathy. TCR beta CDR3 region amplification was performed from RNA transcripts. TCR CDR3 underwent first-round RT-PCR with the HTBI primer set. TCRdb passed the multiplex PCR reads through MiXCR, listing each CDR3 protein once. This table has a few hundred thousand distinct CDR3 sequences, about 25% appearing once. Sequencing was carried out using blood. The receptor source for this set is a man aged 50-60 years with Graves' hyperthyroidism.

There are many counts of this clonotype. J is TRBJ2-5 and V is TRBV11-3; TRBD2 aligns across 12 bases. The CDR3 consists of 17 residues. The V gene end was trimmed by 4 bases and the J gene end by 5 bases; junction bases not matched to a gene: 11. The germline V gene has CDR1 SGHNT and CDR2 YENEEA. Here the CDR3 DNA reads TGTGCCAGCAGCTCTCCAGGACTAGCGGGGACAGGGGAGACCCAGTACTTC. As protein: CASSSPGLAGTGETQYF.

This clonotype turned up a few times. This rearrangement joins TRBV20-1 to TRBJ2-7; no reliable D call. CDR3 length: 11 amino acids. V was clipped by 3 bases and J by 2 bases, with 5 bases between them. Germline V CDR1 and CDR2: DFQATT, SNEGSKA (reference sequence). The CDR3 DNA reads as TGCAGTGCTAGCTCCACCTACGAGCAGTACTTC. Protein: CSASSTYEQYF.

This sequence joins TRBV2 and TRBJ1-1; the D gene is possibly TRBD1 (5 bases). This CDR3 contains 13 residues. V lost 1 base to trimming and J lost 4 bases, with 7 bases between them. Germline V gives CDR1 SNHLY, CDR2 FYNNEI. DNA of the CDR3: TGTGCCAGCAGTGAAGGGGGGTTCACTGAAGCTTTCTTT. Protein: CASSEGGFTEAFF.

The count of this clonotype is one. The chain recombines TRBV5-1 with TRBJ2-3, with D hard to call. The germline V and J ends were trimmed by 0 bases and 2 bases, with 10 bases remaining between them. CDR1 is SGHRS, CDR2 YFSETQ, per germline. This CDR3 contains 15 residues. CDR3 DNA sequence: TGCGCCAGCAGCTTGGCCCCGGTAACCACAGATACGCAGTATTTT. Residues: CASSLAPVTTDTQYF.

This clonotype was seen a few times. The genes are TRBV27 and TRBJ2-5; tentative D call: TRBD1 (5 bases). Trimming took off 4 bases at V and 4 bases at J, with 13 bases between the two ends. The CDR3 has 14 amino acids. Germline values: CDR1 MNHEY, CDR2 SMNVEV (reference sequence). CDR3 DNA sequence: TGTGCCAGCAGTTCCCTGACAGTGCGAGAGACCCAGTACTTC. This translates into CASSSLTVRETQYF.

This clonotype has just a few counts. V is TRBV6-6 and J is TRBJ1-2; D remains unclear. Trimming cost V 0 bases and J 8 bases, with 13 bases left between them. Germline-derived CDR1 and CDR2 are MNHNY and SVGAGI (reference sequence). The CDR3 sequence is 14 residues long. This chain's CDR3 is CASSYSWGSSGYTF. DNA of the CDR3: TGTGCCAGCAGTTACTCATGGGGATCCAGCGGCTACACCTTC.

In this sample, this clonotype turned up many times. The chain carries TRBV6-1 and TRBJ1-5; 8 nucleotides line up with TRBD1. The CDR3 extends over 15 amino acids. The V gene end was trimmed by 6 bases and the J gene end by 3 bases; junction bases not matched to a gene: 7. Germline CDR1 is MNHNS and CDR2 is SASEGT. CDR3: CASSVGQGPNQPQHF. The CDR3 coding sequence is TGTGCCAGCAGCGTTGGACAGGGACCCAATCAGCCCCAGCATTTT.

The chain carries TRBV19 and TRBJ2-6; no definite D call. Germline assignment: CDR1 LNHDA and CDR2 SQIVND (reference sequence). This CDR3 is 17 amino acids long. V lost 2 bases, J lost 0 bases, and 11 bases lay in between. CDR3 protein: CASSIPRTDSGANVLTF. The DNA for the CDR3 is TGTGCCAGTAGTATACCCCGGACGGACTCTGGGGCCAACGTCCTGACTTTC.

This clonotype was detected ten times or more. The chain recombines TRBV9 with TRBJ2-3, with 7 nucleotides matching TRBD1. Per germline, CDR1 SGDLS and CDR2 YYNGEE. V was pared by 4 bases and J by 1 base, with 6 bases of the junction left unmatched. The CDR3 spans 15 residues. The DNA of the CDR3 is TGTGCCAGCAGCTCCGGACAGGCCCGCACAGATACGCAGTATTTT. It codes for CASSSGQARTDTQYF. The variable domain in full, completed from reference TRBV9 and TRBJ2-3, reads DSGVTQTPKHLITATGQRVTLRCSPRSGDLSVYWYQQSLDQGLQFLIQYYNGEERAKGNILERFSAQQFPDLHSELNLSSLELGDSALYFCASSSGQARTDTQYFGPGTRLTVL.

On this clonotype: A read error may account for a junction end that differs from germline. The genes are TRBV7-3 and TRBJ2-7, with D possibly being TRBD1 (6 bases). Germline lookup yields CDR1 SGHTA and CDR2 FQGTGA. This CDR3 has 17 amino acids. The CDR3 protein is CASSQSAGGGFSYEQYF. CDR3 DNA: TGCGCCAGCAGCCAATCTGCTGGGGGCGGTTTTTCCTACGAGCAGTACTTC.

The chain joins TRBV5-1 to TRBJ2-3; 9 nucleotides agree with TRBD1. CDR3 size: 17 residues. Trimming removed 0 bases from V and 4 bases from J; junction bases left unmatched: 9. In germline, CDR1 is SGHRS, CDR2 YFSETQ. The CDR3 nucleotides read TGCGCCAGCAGCTTGGGGACGTGGGACAGGGAGCCAGATACGCAGTATTTT. Protein: CASSLGTWDREPDTQYF.

This sequence joins TRBV20-1 and TRBJ1-4; D is perhaps TRBD1 (5 bases). The CDR3 runs to 14 residues. Per germline, CDR1 DFQATT and CDR2 SNEGSKA (reference sequence). Trimming removed 4 bases at V and 3 bases at J, with 12 bases between. CDR3 coding DNA: TGCAGTGCTAACCGGGGGTCGGCTAATGAAAAACTGTTTTTT. Its translation is CSANRGSANEKLFF.

This clonotype was picked up many times. The DNA of the CDR3 is TGTGCCAGCTCACCCTTGACTAGCGGACTCTACAATGAGCAGTTCTTC. It yields the protein CASSPLTSGLYNEQFF. The J gene is TRBJ2-1, the V gene TRBV18; 9 nucleotides agree with TRBD2. The junction had 6 bases not matched to a gene; V was cut back by 3 bases and J by 3 bases. This CDR3 spans 16 amino acids. The V gene's germline CDR1 is KGHSH and CDR2 LQKENI.

The chain joins TRBV28 to TRBJ2-7; 7 nucleotides agree with TRBD2. The CDR3 covers 14 residues. Per the germline V gene, CDR1 is MDHEN and CDR2 is SYDVKM. V shed 2 bases, J shed 5 bases, and the junction held 6 bases outside the gene matches. CDR3 region: CASSLSVLADEQYF. The DNA for the CDR3 is TGTGCCAGCAGTTTAAGTGTGCTAGCGGACGAGCAGTACTTC.

The chain combines TRBV28 with TRBJ2-7, with D uncertain. V dropped 5 bases and J dropped 0 bases, with 14 bases sitting between them. This CDR3 is 15 amino acids long. CDR1 and CDR2 (germline): MDHEN, SYDVKM. CDR3 region: CASSPTHPRSYEQYF. DNA of the CDR3: TGTGCCAGCAGTCCGACCCACCCCCGCTCCTACGAGCAGTACTTC.

This clonotype was seen more than once but under ten times. The chain uses TRBV9 and TRBJ2-1; D not certain. This CDR3 region has 15 residues. The germline gives CDR1 SGDLS, CDR2 YYNGEE. Trimming left V 0 bases short and J 5 bases short, with 12 bases between. CDR3 nucleotide sequence: TGTGCCAGCAGCGTAGGGCGGACGTCAAACAATGAGCAGTTCTTC. This sequence encodes CASSVGRTSNNEQFF. Complete variable domain (other parts from reference TRBV9 and TRBJ2-1): DSGVTQTPKHLITATGQRVTLRCSPRSGDLSVYWYQQSLDQGLQFLIQYYNGEERAKGNILERFSAQQFPDLHSELNLSSLELGDSALYFCASSVGRTSNNEQFFGPGTRLTVL.

This clonotype was seen more than once but under ten times. The chain is built from TRBV6-5 and TRBJ2-5, with 10 bases that match TRBD2. CDR3 size: 16 residues. The germline V gene encodes CDR1 MNHEY and CDR2 SVGAGI. The junction had 7 bases not matched to a gene; V was cut back by 0 bases and J by 6 bases. The CDR3 loop is CASSYSAGTSAQTQYF. The CDR3 DNA is TGTGCCAGCAGTTACTCGGCGGGGACTAGCGCGCAGACCCAGTACTTC.

This clonotype has at least ten counts. J is TRBJ1-1 and V is TRBV28; 8 nucleotides match TRBD1. Losses at the gene ends were 7 bases for V and 11 bases for J; bases not matched to a gene: 9. Germline-derived CDR1 and CDR2 are MDHEN and SYDVKM. The CDR3 contains 12 residues. CDR3 DNA: TGTGCCAGCACCTTCCAGGGGGCCAGGGCTTTCTTT. Translating gives CASTFQGARAFF.

This rearrangement joins TRBV20-1 to TRBJ2-3; no clear D gene. The V and J ends lost 6 bases and 2 bases respectively, with 24 bases between them. The CDR3 is 17 residues long. From germline, CDR1 is DFQATT and CDR2 SNEGSKA (reference sequence). The CDR3 loop is CSAPIGVAYGDTDTQYF. DNA of the CDR3: TGCAGTGCCCCAATCGGCGTGGCGTATGGAGACACAGATACGCAGTATTTT.

This clonotype turned up a few times. The chain is built from TRBV10-3 and TRBJ1-1; no firm D call. This CDR3 has 14 residues. V was pared by 1 base and J by 1 base, with 7 bases between. From germline, CDR1 is ENHRY and CDR2 SYGVKD. The CDR3 DNA follows: TGTGCCATCAGTGAGTTTAAAGGGAACACTGAAGCTTTCTTT. Amino acid sequence: CAISEFKGNTEAFF.

The V and J genes are TRBV27 and TRBJ2-6; 7 nucleotides match TRBD1. The CDR3 runs 18 residues. V shed 6 bases, J shed 1 base, and the junction held 12 bases outside the gene matches. Per the germline V gene, CDR1 is MNHEY and CDR2 is SMNVEV (reference sequence). CDR3: CASSIVRQGWSGANVLTF. The CDR3 region has the DNA TGTGCCAGCAGCATCGTAAGACAGGGCTGGTCTGGGGCCAACGTCCTGACTTTC.

The chain links TRBV28 to TRBJ1-5, with D uncertain. This CDR3 is 13 amino acids long. CDR1 MDHEN and CDR2 SYDVKM come from the germline V gene. V dropped 7 bases and J dropped 6 bases, with 13 bases sitting between them. CDR3 protein: CASTRELGQPQHF. The CDR3 DNA sequence: TGTGCCAGCACTAGGGAATTGGGTCAGCCCCAGCATTTT. The variable domain in full, with the rest retrieved from reference TRBV28 and TRBJ1-5, is DVKVTQSSRYLVKRTGEKVFLECVQDMDHENMFWYRQDPGLGLRLIYFSYDVKMKEKGDIPEGYSVSREKKERFSLILESASTNQTSMYLCASTRELGQPQHFGDGTRLSIL.